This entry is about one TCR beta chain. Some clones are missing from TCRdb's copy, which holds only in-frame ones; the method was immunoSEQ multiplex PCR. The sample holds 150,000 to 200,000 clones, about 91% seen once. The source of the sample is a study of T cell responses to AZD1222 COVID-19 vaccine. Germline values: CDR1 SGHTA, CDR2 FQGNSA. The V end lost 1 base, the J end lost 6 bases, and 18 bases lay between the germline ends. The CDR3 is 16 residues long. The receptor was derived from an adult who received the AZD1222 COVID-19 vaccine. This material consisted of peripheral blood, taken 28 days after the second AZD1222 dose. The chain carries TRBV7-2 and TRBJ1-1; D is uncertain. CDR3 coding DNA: TGTGCCAGCAGCTTAGGCGGAGGGTTTTCATATCCTGAAGCTTTCTTT. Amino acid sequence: CASSLGGGFSYPEAFF.